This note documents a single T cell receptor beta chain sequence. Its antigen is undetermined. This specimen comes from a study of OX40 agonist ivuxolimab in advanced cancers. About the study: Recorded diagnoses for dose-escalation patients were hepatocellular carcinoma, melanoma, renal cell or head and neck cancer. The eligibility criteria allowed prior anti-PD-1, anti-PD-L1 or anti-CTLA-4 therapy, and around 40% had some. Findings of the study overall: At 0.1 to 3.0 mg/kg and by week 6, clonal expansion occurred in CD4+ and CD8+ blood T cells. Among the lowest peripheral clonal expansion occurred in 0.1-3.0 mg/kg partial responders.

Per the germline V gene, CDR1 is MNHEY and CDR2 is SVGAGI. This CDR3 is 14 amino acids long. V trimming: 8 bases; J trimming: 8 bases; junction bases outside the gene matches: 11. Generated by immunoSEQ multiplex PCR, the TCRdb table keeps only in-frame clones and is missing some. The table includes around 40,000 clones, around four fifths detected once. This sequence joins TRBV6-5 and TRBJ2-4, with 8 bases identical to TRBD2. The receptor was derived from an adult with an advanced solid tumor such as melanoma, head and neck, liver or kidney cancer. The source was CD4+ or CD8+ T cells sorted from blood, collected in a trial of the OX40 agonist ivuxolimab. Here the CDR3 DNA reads TGTGCCAGCCACCCGGGAGGGGGGGAGGACATTCAGTACTTC. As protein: CASHPGGGEDIQYF.